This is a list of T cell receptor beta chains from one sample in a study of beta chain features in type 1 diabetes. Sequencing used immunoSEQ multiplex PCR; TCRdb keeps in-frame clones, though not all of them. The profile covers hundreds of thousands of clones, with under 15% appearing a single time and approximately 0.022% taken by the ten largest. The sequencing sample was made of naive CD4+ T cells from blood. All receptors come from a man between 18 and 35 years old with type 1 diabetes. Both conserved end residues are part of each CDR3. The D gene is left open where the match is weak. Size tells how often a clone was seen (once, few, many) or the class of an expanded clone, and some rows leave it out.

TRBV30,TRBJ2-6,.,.,CAWRIGGSSGANVLTF,TGTGCCTGGAGAATTGGGGGGTCTTCTGGGGCCAACGTCCTGACTTTC
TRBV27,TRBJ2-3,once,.,CASSIGRSRDTQYF,TGTGCCAGCAGTATTGGGCGGAGCCGAGATACGCAGTATTTT
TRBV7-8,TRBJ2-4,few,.,CASSLGQAKNIQYF,TGTGCCAGCAGCTTAGGACAAGCCAAAAACATTCAGTACTTC
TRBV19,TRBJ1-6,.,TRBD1,CASTQGASPLHF,TGTGCCAGTACCCAGGGGGCTTCACCCCTCCACTTT
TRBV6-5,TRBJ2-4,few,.,CASSPQAKNIQYF,TGTGCCAGCAGCCCCCAGGCCAAAAACATTCAGTACTTC
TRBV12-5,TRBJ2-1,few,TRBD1,CASGSGQGAYNEQFF,TGTGCTAGTGGTTCCGGACAGGGGGCTTACAATGAGCAGTTCTTC
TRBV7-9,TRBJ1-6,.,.,CASSFGQTNSPLHF,TGTGCCAGCAGCTTCGGACAGACTAATTCACCCCTCCACTTT
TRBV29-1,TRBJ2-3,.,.,CSVDDRTDTQYF,TGCAGCGTAGATGACAGAACAGATACGCAGTATTTT
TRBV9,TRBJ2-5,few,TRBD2,CASSVGASGLQETQYF,TGTGCCAGCAGCGTAGGGGCTAGCGGGCTACAAGAGACCCAGTACTTC
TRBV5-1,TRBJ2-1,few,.,CASSFGQGFYNEQFF,TGCGCCAGCAGTTTTGGCCAGGGATTCTACAATGAGCAGTTCTTC